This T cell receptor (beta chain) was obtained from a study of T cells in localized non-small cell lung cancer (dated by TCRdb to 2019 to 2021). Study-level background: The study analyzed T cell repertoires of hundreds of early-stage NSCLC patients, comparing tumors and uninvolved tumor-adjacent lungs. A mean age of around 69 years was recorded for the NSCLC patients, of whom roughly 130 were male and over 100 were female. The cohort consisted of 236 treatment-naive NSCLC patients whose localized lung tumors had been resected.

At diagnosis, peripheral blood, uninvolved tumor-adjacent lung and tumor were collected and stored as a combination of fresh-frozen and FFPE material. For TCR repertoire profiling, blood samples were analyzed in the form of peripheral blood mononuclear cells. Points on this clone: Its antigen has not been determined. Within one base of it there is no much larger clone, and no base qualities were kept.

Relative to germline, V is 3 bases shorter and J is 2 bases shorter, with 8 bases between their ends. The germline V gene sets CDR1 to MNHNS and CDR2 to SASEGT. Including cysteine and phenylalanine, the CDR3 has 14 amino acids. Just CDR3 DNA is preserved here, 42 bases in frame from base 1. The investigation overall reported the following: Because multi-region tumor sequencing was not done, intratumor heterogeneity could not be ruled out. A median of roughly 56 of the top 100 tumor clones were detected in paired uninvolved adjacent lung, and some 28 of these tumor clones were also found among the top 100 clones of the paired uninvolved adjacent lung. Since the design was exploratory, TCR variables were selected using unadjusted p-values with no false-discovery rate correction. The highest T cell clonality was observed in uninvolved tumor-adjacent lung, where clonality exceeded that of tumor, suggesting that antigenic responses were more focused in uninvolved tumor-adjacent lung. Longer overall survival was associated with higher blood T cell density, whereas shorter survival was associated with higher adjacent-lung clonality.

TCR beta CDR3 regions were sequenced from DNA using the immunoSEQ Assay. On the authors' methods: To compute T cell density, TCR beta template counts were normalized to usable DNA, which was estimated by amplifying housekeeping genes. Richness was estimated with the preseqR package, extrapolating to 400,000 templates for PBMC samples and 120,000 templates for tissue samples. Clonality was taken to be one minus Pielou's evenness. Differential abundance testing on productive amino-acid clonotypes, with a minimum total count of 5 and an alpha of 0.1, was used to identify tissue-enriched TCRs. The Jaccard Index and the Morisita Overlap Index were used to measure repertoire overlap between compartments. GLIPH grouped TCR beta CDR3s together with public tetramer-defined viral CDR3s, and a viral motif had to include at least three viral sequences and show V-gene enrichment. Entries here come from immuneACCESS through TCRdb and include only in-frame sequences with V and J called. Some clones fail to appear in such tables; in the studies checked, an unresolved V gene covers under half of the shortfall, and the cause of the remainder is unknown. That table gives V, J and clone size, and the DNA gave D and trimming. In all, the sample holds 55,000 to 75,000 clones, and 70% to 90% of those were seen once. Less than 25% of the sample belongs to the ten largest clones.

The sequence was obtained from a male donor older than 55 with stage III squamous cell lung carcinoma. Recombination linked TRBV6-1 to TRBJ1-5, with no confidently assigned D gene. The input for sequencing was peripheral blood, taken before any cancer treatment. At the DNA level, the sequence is TGTGCCAGCAGTGAGAGTCCGGGCAATCAGCCCCAGCATTTT. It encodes CASSESPGNQPQHF.